The clone carrying this T cell receptor beta chain came up a few times. Antigen unknown. These data are taken from a study of early T cells in non-severe SARS-CoV-2 infection. About the study: Bulk RNA from unsorted whole blood was sequenced; chains were unpaired. Study-level results: VDJdb matches were skewed toward anti-spike CD8 T cell responses.

Unique molecular identifiers were affixed to single, distinct cDNA molecules. TCRdb independently ran MiXCR on the 5' RACE reads; one entry per CDR3 protein. Of some 80,000 distinct CDR3 sequences listed, 5% are singletons. CDR1 and CDR2 (germline): DFQATT, SNEGSKA (reference sequence). The CDR3 is 13 residues long. Trimming at V came to 4 bases and at J to 7 bases, leaving 5 bases not matched to a gene. The receptor comes from an adult who was a healthcare worker with PCR-confirmed SARS-CoV-2 infection or an uninfected control (not recorded which). The sequenced sample was whole blood, obtained at baseline. The gene calls are TRBV20-1 and TRBJ2-7, with 12 bases aligning to TRBD1. CDR3 in amino acids: CSANRDRGREQYF. The CDR3 region has the DNA TGCAGTGCTAACCGGGACAGGGGGCGTGAGCAGTACTTC.